This T cell receptor beta chain was sequenced in a study of T cell responses to AZD1222 COVID-19 vaccine. The table came from immunoSEQ multiplex PCR; TCRdb's copy has only in-frame clones and leaves some out. Here the sample spans around 200,000 clones, roughly 91% being singletons. This CDR3 contains 15 residues. V lost 5 bases, J lost 6 bases, and 19 bases lay in between. Germline CDR1 is MNHNY and CDR2 is SVGAGI (reference sequence). With regard to this clone: Its antigen is not identified.

General study findings and limits: The span of vaccine-associated CD4 TCRs extended across spike, with dominance at 160-218 and 743-854. Donors were largely white British and mainly female; clonal diversity was possibly underestimated.

The source was peripheral blood, collected 28 days after the second dose of the MenACWY control vaccine. The TCR sequence derives from an adult who received the MenACWY meningococcal vaccine as a control. This chain joins TRBV6-6 and TRBJ2-5; a weak D match, TRBD1 (6 bases). CDR3 amino acids: CASSNHRVQGKTQYF. The CDR3 DNA reads TGTGCCAGCAGTAACCACAGGGTTCAGGGAAAGACCCAGTACTTC.